A selection of T cell receptor beta chains follows, all from one sample in a study of blood T cells in healthy people across ages. Each CDR3 protein gets one entry after TCRdb re-called the 5' RACE reads with MiXCR. The sample carries hundreds of thousands of distinct CDR3 sequences, around 25% recorded once. This sample also belongs to another study, concerning T cells of mothers and their children.

Sequencing was done on a sample of blood. The receptors were gathered from a boy younger than 18 in good health. Both conserved end residues are part of each CDR3. The D gene is left open where the match is weak. For some rows the clone size is stated as once, few or many, or as a class when expanded; others skip it.

TRBJ1-3 | 13 | . | TRBV10-3 | . | TGTGCCATCAGTGGAGGACCTGGAAACACCATATATTTT | CAISGGPGNTIYF
TRBJ2-5 | 13 | . | TRBV20-1 | . | TGCAGTGCTAGATCCCCGGATGCTGAGACCCAGTACTTC | CSARSPDAETQYF
TRBJ1-6 | 14 | TRBD1 | TRBV28 | . | TGTGCCAGCAGGCCCCGGACAGGGAATTCACCCCTCCACTTT | CASRPRTGNSPLHF
TRBJ2-1 | 13 | . | TRBV7-3 | once | TGTGCCAGCAGCTTAATGGGGTACAATGAGCAGTTCTTC | CASSLMGYNEQFF
TRBJ1-4 | 13 | TRBD1 | TRBV5-1 | few | TGCGCCAGCAGCGCCAGGGGGGCCGAAAAACTGTTTTTT | CASSARGAEKLFF
TRBJ2-7 | 14 | TRBD1 | TRBV20-1 | . | TGCAGTGCTAGAGACGGACAGGGGCGAGACGAGCAGTACTTC | CSARDGQGRDEQYF
TRBJ2-7 | 11 | . | TRBV7-9 | few | TGTGCCAGCAGCTTTCAGGGGGAGCAGTACTTC | CASSFQGEQYF
TRBJ1-4 | 15 | TRBD1 | TRBV20-1 | once | TGCAGTGCTAGTCCGCCAGGGGGACTTAATGAAAAACTGTTTTTT | CSASPPGGLNEKLFF
TRBJ1-1 | 14 | . | TRBV30 | few | TGTGCCTGGAGTGTGCACGTATTGAACACTGAAGCTTTCTTT | CAWSVHVLNTEAFF
TRBJ2-5 | 14 | TRBD1 | TRBV29-1 | . | TGCAGCGTCATCGACAGGGTTGGTCAAGAGACCCAGTACTTC | CSVIDRVGQETQYF
TRBJ2-1 | 15 | TRBD2 | TRBV24-1 | few | TGTGCCACCAGTGCCAGCGGGAGATCCTACAATGAGCAGTTCTTC | CATSASGRSYNEQFF
TRBJ2-6 | 14 | . | TRBV6-4 | few | TGTGCCAGCAGTGAAGACTCTGGGGCCAACGTCCTGACTTTC | CASSEDSGANVLTF
TRBJ2-3 | 13 | . | TRBV29-1 | . | TGCAGCGTTGACAGGGAGGGCACAGATACGCAGTATTTT | CSVDREGTDTQYF
TRBJ2-1 | 14 | . | TRBV11-2 | once | TGTGCCAGCAGCTCTTTAGACAACTACAATGAGCAGTTCTTC | CASSSLDNYNEQFF
TRBJ2-3 | 19 | . | TRBV2 | . | TGTGCCAGCAGTTGGGGACTGGTCAACCACCTATTGGGCACAGATACGCAGTATTTT | CASSWGLVNHLLGTDTQYF
TRBJ2-7 | 13 | TRBD1 | TRBV20-1 | many | TGCAGTGCCCTACGGGACAGAGCTTACGAGCAGTACTTC | CSALRDRAYEQYF
TRBJ2-5 | 14 | TRBD2 | TRBV5-1 | . | TGCGCCAGCAGCTCAACTAGCGGGGTGGAGACCCAGTACTTC | CASSSTSGVETQYF
TRBJ1-2 | 15 | . | TRBV6-1 | few | TGTGCCAGCAGTGAAATCCCCCGAGGGGGCTATGGCTACACCTTC | CASSEIPRGGYGYTF
TRBJ1-2 | 15 | . | TRBV5-1 | few | TGCGCCAGCAGCTTGGGGCAGAACGTCAACTATGGCTACACCTTC | CASSLGQNVNYGYTF
TRBJ1-2 | 10 | . | TRBV6-5 | few | TGTGCCACCCTCGAAACTGGCTACACCTTC | CATLETGYTF
TRBJ2-7 | 13 | . | TRBV27 | . | TGTGCCAGCAGCTCAGGACTCGGCTACGAGCAGTACTTC | CASSSGLGYEQYF
TRBJ2-7 | 14 | TRBD1 | TRBV7-2 | few | TGTGCCAGCAGCCGGACAGGGGGCGGCTACGAGCAGTACTTC | CASSRTGGGYEQYF
TRBJ1-2 | 16 | . | TRBV7-4 | few | TGTGCCAGCAGCTATCGCGACTTTTGGGCCGGGAGTGGCTACACCTTC | CASSYRDFWAGSGYTF
TRBJ2-1 | 15 | TRBD2 | TRBV10-3 | once | TGTGCCATCAGACGGACTAGCGGGGGCTCGAATGAGCAGTTCTTC | CAIRRTSGGSNEQFF
TRBJ2-5 | 15 | TRBD1 | TRBV5-1 | . | TGCGCCAGCCGCTCCGGGACAGGGGGACAAGAGACCCAGTACTTC | CASRSGTGGQETQYF
TRBJ2-1 | 13 | . | TRBV4-2 | . | TGTGCCAGCAGCCAAGGGTACATAGAGGGGCTGTTCTTC | CASSQGYIEGLFF
TRBJ1-3 | 15 | TRBD1 | TRBV12-3/TRBV12-4 | . | TGTGCCAGCAGTTTTCACAGGGGGCCTGGAAACACCATACATTTT | CASSFHRGPGNTIHF
TRBJ2-3 | 15 | . | TRBV7-2 | . | TGTGCCAGCAGCTTAGTCGCACTGAGCACAGATACGCAGTATTTT | CASSLVALSTDTQYF
TRBJ2-1 | 14 | . | TRBV2 | few | TGTGCCAGCAGTGTTAGTCGGGTAGGCAATGAGCAGTTCTTC | CASSVSRVGNEQFF
TRBJ1-3 | 16 | . | TRBV12-3/TRBV12-4 | . | TGTGCCAGCAGGGTCTGGGCTGGACACTCTGGAAACACCATATATTTT | CASRVWAGHSGNTIYF
TRBJ2-3 | 13 | . | TRBV29-1 | . | TGCAGCGTTGTCTCCTCGGACACAGATACGCAGTATTTT | CSVVSSDTDTQYF
TRBJ1-2 | 12 | . | TRBV12-3/TRBV12-4 | many | TGTGCCAGCAGTTTCCCTAACTATGGCTACACCTTC | CASSFPNYGYTF
TRBJ2-4 | 16 | . | TRBV4-3 | few | TGCGCCAGCAGCCAATGGTGGGGTACCGCCAAAAACATTCAGTACTTC | CASSQWWGTAKNIQYF
TRBJ2-7 | 12 | . | TRBV11-2 | few | TGTGCCAGCAGCTGGGACCCCTACGAGCAGTACTTC | CASSWDPYEQYF